The 6 T cell receptor beta chains below come from one sample, sequenced in a study of control samples from healthy donors and cancer patients. Assay used: immunoSEQ multiplex PCR; TCRdb lists only in-frame clones, some missing. Here the sample spans fewer than 120,000 clones, around nine tenths being singletons. The source material was PBMCs. The receptor source for this set is a woman between 55 and 75 years old with lung cancer.

The V and J genes are TRBV6-5 and TRBJ1-1; no clear D. CDR3 length: 13 residues. Trimming cost V 6 bases and J 1 base, with 9 bases left between them. Germline V gene sequence: CDR1 MNHEY, CDR2 SVGAGI. CDR3 amino acids: CASRLHPNTEAFF. CDR3 bases: TGTGCCAGCAGGTTGCACCCGAACACTGAAGCTTTCTTT.

V is TRBV4-3 and J is TRBJ1-5; 8 nucleotides agree with TRBD1. V shed 0 bases and J 7 bases; nucleotides not matched to a gene: 2. The CDR3 has 14 amino acids. Germline V CDR1 and CDR2: LGHNA, YSLEER. The CDR3 sequence is CASSQDGQGQPQHF. The CDR3 DNA reads TGCGCCAGCAGCCAAGATGGACAGGGACAGCCCCAGCATTTT.

The V and J genes are TRBV7-9 and TRBJ1-1, with D perhaps TRBD1 (6 bases). Trimming took 5 bases from V and 6 from J, leaving 28 bases between them. The CDR3 is 18 residues long. Germline V CDR1 and CDR2: SEHNR, FQNEAQ (reference sequence). The CDR3 loop is CASSQLRLGQLTKAEAFF. CDR3 sequence (DNA): TGTGCCAGCAGCCAACTTAGACTCGGACAGCTGACGAAGGCTGAAGCTTTCTTT.

This rearrangement joins TRBV4-2 to TRBJ2-5, with D uncertain. The CDR3 runs 14 residues. Germline V CDR1 and CDR2: LGHNA, YNFKEQ. Trimming removed 1 base from V and 3 bases from J, with 9 bases in between. CDR3 sequence reads: CASSQVAGEETQYF. The CDR3 nucleotides read TGTGCCAGCAGCCAAGTCGCTGGGGAAGAGACCCAGTACTTC.

The chain combines TRBV16 with TRBJ2-5, with a weak D call TRBD1 (5 bases). Trimming removed 0 bases at V and 1 base at J, with 18 bases between. The CDR3 covers 18 residues. The germline V gene has CDR1 KGHSY and CDR2 FQNENV. This CDR3 is CASSQSDLNRNAQETQYF. In DNA form, the CDR3 reads TGTGCCAGCAGCCAATCAGATCTTAACAGGAACGCCCAAGAGACCCAGTACTTC.

This clone came up once. This chain joins TRBV29-1 and TRBJ2-1; D might be TRBD2 (6 bases). CDR1 and CDR2 (germline): SQVTM, ANQGSEA. CDR3 length equals 13 residues. V lost 8 bases and J lost 4, with 15 bases in between. The CDR3 is CSSAGSSYNEQFF. The CDR3 DNA reads as TGCAGCTCCGCCGGGAGTTCTTACAATGAGCAGTTCTTC.